This record looks at one T cell receptor beta chain sequence and its context. This clone was observed a few times. It has no known antigen specificity. Qualities for individual bases were not recorded, and no much larger clone is one base off. These data originate in a study of cytomegalovirus exposure and HLA in healthy donors (dated by TCRdb to the late 2010s). Concerning the study at large: An earlier analysis of around 600 of the donors reported approximately 300 Gb of sequence data and around 110 million unique TCR beta sequences from some 180 million T cells. Among 398 genotyped donors of the cohort, an average of approximately 250,000 unique TCR beta nucleotide sequences were sequenced per donor, roughly a sixth of them non-productive. All discovery cohort repertoires had been generated using a single sequencing platform. Genome-wide SNP genotypes for about 65% of the 666 donors were used in a later genetic analysis, which treated that subset as a discovery cohort. The study aimed to test whether signatures of past pathogen exposure could be identified by cataloging public T cell receptors. Of the 398 genotyped donors, around 81% fell in the genetic ancestry cluster associated with self-reported Caucasian donors. About five DR-DQ haplotypes were treated as single units for association and clustering because of strong linkage in the cohort. HLA typing included class I and class II loci at four-digit resolution. The number of typed donors differed by locus: about 620-640 for A, B, C, DRB1 and DQB1; 500 to 550 for DQA1; over 600 for DPA1; and some 470 for DPB1. Rather than drawing on any new phenotypic data, the later analysis identified candidate immune exposures from TCR beta sequences and the way those sequences occurred across donors. A separate validation cohort of approximately 130 different subjects was used in addition to the approximately 640-subject first cohort. A later analysis re-examined previously published TCR beta repertoires from roughly 650 donors and added high-resolution HLA genotyping to investigate patterns of TCR occurrence. Using immunosequencing, the study profiled T cell repertoires from around 680 subjects and related those repertoires to cytomegalovirus serostatus. The study combined high-throughput TCR immunosequencing, statistical association of individual TCRs with disease status, and machine learning to predict cytomegalovirus infection status. Roughly 300 gigabases of sequencing data and approximately 85 million unique TCR sequences were included in an early release covering roughly 600 HLA-typed donors. An earlier analysis of 587 of the donors applied high-throughput TCR beta sequencing to assess whether each TCR beta V gene segment acted as functional or pseudogenic. Donor age, sex, ethnicity and CMV serostatus were collected together with the repertoire data. Beyond this particular receptor, the publication reports: In a later genetic analysis, a missense DCLRE1C variant was associated with V-gene and J-gene trimming of TCR beta chains, and the association was replicated in an independent cohort. Linkage disequilibrium might explain the correlated functional status among segregating V segments, but an unknown experimental factor could not be ruled out. A total of 150 to 200 TCR beta chains were listed by the study as associated with cytomegalovirus. Compared with the roughly 700-donor mean, donors in an Asian-associated ancestry cluster had fewer N-insertions in productive TCRs, according to a later genetic analysis. Because HLA typing was missing for some donors at each locus, association tests included only the typed subset. Specific HLA alleles were associated with 16,951 TCR beta sequences at a false discovery rate of 0.05 in a later analysis. Across donors, most TCR sequences were observed very rarely, whereas some public TCRs were present in many individuals. A group of highly shared sequence variants was considered likely to be a technical artifact of the sequencing pipeline. Cytomegalovirus status was reported to be diagnosed by the classifier with high specificity and sensitivity in both the original and validation cohorts. It was suggested by the authors that the approach could potentially be generalized to other disease states and immunological phenotypes. In vitro tests confirmed that a few of the cytomegalovirus-associated TCR beta chains recognize cytomegalovirus antigens. Some IMGT-functional V segments, including TRBV6-2 and TRBV6-3, could not be told apart with the 87-base-pair reads, so those segments were excluded. In a later analysis, HLA-associated TCR beta chains showed more clonal expansion and lower generation probabilities than non-associated chains that were equally common. For the cohort, immune exposure information was limited to CMV serostatus. When HLA alleles, especially DR and DQ, strongly co-occurred, attributing TCR associations to individual alleles was difficult. Sequencing depth was assumed to be roughly uniform across donors in the presence/absence analyses, though that assumption may not hold. A later analysis found that TCR association rates varied across HLA loci, with DRB1 alleles showing the most associated TCRs and HLA-C alleles the fewest. Because counts were too low, more than 15 rarely observed V segments, including chromosome 9 orphons, were left out of the earlier analysis of some 640 of the donors. Several of the top co-occurrence clusters appeared to be linked to parvovirus B19, influenza, CMV and Epstein-Barr virus, according to a later analysis. In an earlier analysis of a few hundred of the donors, most TCR beta V segments were observed in productive rearrangements about 87% or about 30% of the time, broadly matching IMGT annotations. A further reported finding was that TCR beta sequences accurately predicted the HLA-A and HLA-B alleles for most subjects in the first cohort. In a later analysis, most CMV-associated TCR beta chains were found to appear HLA-restricted, with HLA associations seemingly driven largely by CMV exposure. In this cohort, only TCR beta chains were sequenced, and detectable features were limited by the absence of alpha or paired-chain data.

The library was produced with the immunoSEQ multiplex PCR assay. For the multiplex PCR, a mixture combining 60 forward primers for TCR Vbeta segments and 13 reverse primers for TCR Jbeta segments was used. The CDR3 region of rearranged TCR beta genes was amplified from genomic DNA with a multiplex PCR assay. Amplified TCR beta libraries were sequenced as 87-base-pair reads on the Illumina HiSeq System. Per the authors' processing: In a later analysis, tens of millions of unique TCR beta chains were counted across the roughly 670 repertoires, and approximately 11 million of these chains were shared by at least two donors. A nearest-neighbor algorithm error-corrected the raw reads and collapsed the reads into unique sequences, merging closely related sequences to remove PCR and sequencing errors. CDR3 sequences were aligned to IMGT reference sequences to assign V, D and J gene segments. For a sequence to be retained, a match of at least six nucleotides was required to both a V gene segment and a J gene segment. Rearrangements were called productive when the CDR3 lacked stop codons and stayed in frame with V and J; all others were non-productive. CDR3 was defined according to IMGT convention as the region running from the second conserved V-encoded cysteine to the conserved J-encoded phenylalanine. Sequences without an unambiguous match to a single V gene segment were excluded from the earlier analysis of approximately 600 of the donors. In an earlier analysis of several hundred of the donors, V segments were called functional above 56.7% productive rearrangements and were called segregating when the between-donor standard deviation exceeded 5%. A statistical classification framework was built to diagnose cytomegalovirus status from the catalog of TCR beta chain sequences. In a later analysis, V and J genes were assigned by comparing TCR nucleotide sequences against IMGT/GENE-DB human TR gene sequences. The TCRdist pipeline was used in a later analysis to assign CDR3 sequences and most-parsimonious VDJ recombination scenarios. In a later analysis, each TCR beta chain was defined by its CDR3 amino acid sequence together with its V-gene family, and reads without a unique V-gene family were excluded. In a later analysis, approximately 640 highly shared, low-generation-probability nucleotide sequences were removed to address suspected cross-contamination and a sequencing artifact. In a later analysis, a clonal expansion index was calculated for each public chain from normalized within-repertoire ranks of inferred template counts. In a later analysis, generation probabilities were computed using a VDJ recombination model fitted to out-of-frame rearrangements, and the results were checked against IGoR. In a later analysis, hypergeometric tests were used to score TCR-TCR, TCR-HLA and TCR-CMV co-occurrence, with a repertoire-size bias correction applied to TCR pairs. A later analysis estimated false discovery rates by permuting HLA or CMV assignments 20 times. In a later analysis, co-occurring TCRs were grouped using DBSCAN, and TCRdist sequence similarity was added for clustering within HLA-allele-positive subsets. For co-occurrence clustering, repertoires with fewer than 30,000 or more than 120,000 public chains were excluded, along with roughly 5 repertoires with anomalous nucleotide sharing. This immuneACCESS table, as held by TCRdb, lists in-frame sequences with V and J called but not all clones. Of the missing ones, under half trace to an unresolved V gene in checked studies; the others have no known cause. For V, J and clone size, that table is used; D and trimming come from the DNA. Within this sample are approximately 110,000 clones, with around 80% of them counted one time only. 5.6% of the sample lies in the top ten.

The cohort comprised around 700 healthy bone marrow donors. At the time of sampling, every cohort member was nominally healthy, though immune exposures that went unrecorded were likely present. The donor was CMV seronegative and belonged to the group of 352 seronegative cohort members. Every donor gave a peripheral blood sample, and the peripheral blood mononuclear cells from that sample were used for TCR beta sequencing. Genomic DNA was extracted from the blood cell samples with the Qiagen DNeasy Blood Extraction Kit. From a lookup of the germline V gene, CDR1 and CDR2 are MNHNS and SASEGT. Reading from cysteine to phenylalanine, the CDR3 counts 14 amino acids. Only the CDR3 DNA is retained, 42 bases long and in frame from the first base.

The chain employs TRBV6-1 and TRBJ2-5; the D gene is perhaps TRBD2, on 6 matching bases. The DNA end is a closer match to TRBJ2-7, so the J assignment may be wrong. Material: PBMCs. The clonotype originates from a male donor in good health and CMV-seronegative. This receptor carries the CDR3 CASTPKVEGNEQYF. The sequenced DNA: TGTGCCAGCACCCCAAAGGTGGAGGGCAACGAGCAGTACTTC.